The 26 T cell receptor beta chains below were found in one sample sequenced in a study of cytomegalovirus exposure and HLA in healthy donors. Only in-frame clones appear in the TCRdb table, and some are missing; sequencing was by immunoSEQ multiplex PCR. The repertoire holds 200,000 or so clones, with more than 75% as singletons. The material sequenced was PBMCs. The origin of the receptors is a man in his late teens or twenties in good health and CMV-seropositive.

CDR3: CASSLPSAPSTDTQYF. For the CDR3, the DNA is TGTGCCAGCAGCCTACCTAGCGCACCTAGCACAGATACGCAGTATTTT. The V gene is TRBV28, the J gene TRBJ2-3; D is perhaps TRBD2 (6 bases). Trimming left V 6 bases short and J 0 bases short, with 16 bases between. The CDR3 is 16 residues long. Germline assignment: CDR1 MDHEN and CDR2 SYDVKM.

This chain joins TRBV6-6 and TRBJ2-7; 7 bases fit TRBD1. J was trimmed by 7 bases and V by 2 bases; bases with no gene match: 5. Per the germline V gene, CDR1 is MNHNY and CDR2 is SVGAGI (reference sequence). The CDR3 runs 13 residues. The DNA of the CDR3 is TGTGCCAGCAGTTACAGGGGGCCTGGGGAGCAGTACTTC. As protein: CASSYRGPGEQYF.

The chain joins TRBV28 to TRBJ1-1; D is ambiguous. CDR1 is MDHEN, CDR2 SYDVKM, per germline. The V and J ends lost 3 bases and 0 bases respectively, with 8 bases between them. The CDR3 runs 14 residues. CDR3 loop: CASSLGTLNTEAFF. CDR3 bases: TGTGCCAGCAGTTTGGGCACTCTGAACACTGAAGCTTTCTTT.

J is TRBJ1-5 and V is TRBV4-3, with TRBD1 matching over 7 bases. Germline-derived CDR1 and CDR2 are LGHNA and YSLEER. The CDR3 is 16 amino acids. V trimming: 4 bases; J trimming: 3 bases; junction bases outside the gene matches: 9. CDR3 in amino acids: CASSLSYRGDNQPQHF. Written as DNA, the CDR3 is TGCGCCAGCAGCCTGTCGTACAGGGGAGACAATCAGCCCCAGCATTTT.

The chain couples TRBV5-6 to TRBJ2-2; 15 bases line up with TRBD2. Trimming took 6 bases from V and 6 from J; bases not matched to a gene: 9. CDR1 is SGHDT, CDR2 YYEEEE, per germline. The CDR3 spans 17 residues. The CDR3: CASTIAGLAGGAGELFF. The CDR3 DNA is TGTGCCAGCACCATTGCGGGACTAGCGGGAGGTGCCGGGGAGCTGTTTTTT.

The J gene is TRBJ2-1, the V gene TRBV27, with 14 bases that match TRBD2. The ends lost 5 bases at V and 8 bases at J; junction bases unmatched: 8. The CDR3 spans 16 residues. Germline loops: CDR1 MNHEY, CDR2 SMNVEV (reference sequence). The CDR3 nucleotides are TGTGCCAGCAGTCCGCGACTAGCGGGAGGGCCCCATGAGCAGTTCTTC. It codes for CASSPRLAGGPHEQFF.

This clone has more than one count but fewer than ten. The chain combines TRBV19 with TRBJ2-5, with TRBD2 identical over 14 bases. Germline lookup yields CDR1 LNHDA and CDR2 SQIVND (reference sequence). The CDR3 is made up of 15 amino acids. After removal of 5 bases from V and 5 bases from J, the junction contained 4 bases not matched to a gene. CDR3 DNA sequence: TGTGCCAGTAGTGTCCGGACTAGCGGGAGGGAGACCCAGTACTTC. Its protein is CASSVRTSGRETQYF.

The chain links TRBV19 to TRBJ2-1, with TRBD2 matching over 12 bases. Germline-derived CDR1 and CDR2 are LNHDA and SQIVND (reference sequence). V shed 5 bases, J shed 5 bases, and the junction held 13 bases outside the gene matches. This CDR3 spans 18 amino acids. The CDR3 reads CASSSARTSGTRNNEQFF. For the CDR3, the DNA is TGTGCCAGTAGTTCCGCCAGGACTAGCGGGACTAGGAACAATGAGCAGTTCTTC.

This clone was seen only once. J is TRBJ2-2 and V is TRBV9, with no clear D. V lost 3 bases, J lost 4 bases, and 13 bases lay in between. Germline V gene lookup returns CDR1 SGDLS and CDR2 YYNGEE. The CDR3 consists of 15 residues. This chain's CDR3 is CASSARSSVTGELFF. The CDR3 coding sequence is TGTGCCAGCAGCGCTAGGTCTAGTGTCACCGGGGAGCTGTTTTTT. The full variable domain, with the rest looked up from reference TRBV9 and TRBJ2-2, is DSGVTQTPKHLITATGQRVTLRCSPRSGDLSVYWYQQSLDQGLQFLIQYYNGEERAKGNILERFSAQQFPDLHSELNLSSLELGDSALYFCASSARSSVTGELFFGEGSRLTVL.

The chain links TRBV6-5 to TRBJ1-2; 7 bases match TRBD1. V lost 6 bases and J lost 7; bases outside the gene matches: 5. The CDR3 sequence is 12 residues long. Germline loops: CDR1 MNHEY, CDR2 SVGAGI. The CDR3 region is CASRDRSGGYTF. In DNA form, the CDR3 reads TGTGCCAGCAGGGACAGGTCGGGTGGCTACACCTTC.

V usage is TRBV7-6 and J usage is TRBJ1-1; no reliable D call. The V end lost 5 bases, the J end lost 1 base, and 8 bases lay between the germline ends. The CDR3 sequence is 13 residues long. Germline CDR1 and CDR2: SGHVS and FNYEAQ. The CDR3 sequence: CASSPDTNTEAFF. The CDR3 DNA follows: TGTGCCAGCAGCCCCGACACGAACACTGAAGCTTTCTTT.

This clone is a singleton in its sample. CDR3 sequence: CASSVGTGTDTQYF. The CDR3 DNA is TGTGCCAGCAGCGTAGGGACGGGAACAGATACGCAGTATTTT. The chain recombines TRBV9 with TRBJ2-3; possibly TRBD2 for D (5 bases). V was cut by 0 bases and J by 3 bases, with 8 bases left in between. Germline V gene sequence: CDR1 SGDLS, CDR2 YYNGEE. The CDR3 is 14 residues long.

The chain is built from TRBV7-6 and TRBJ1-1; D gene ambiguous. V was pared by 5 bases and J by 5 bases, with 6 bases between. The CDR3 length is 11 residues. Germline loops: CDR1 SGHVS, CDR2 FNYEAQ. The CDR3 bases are TGTGCCAGCAGCCCGTTTACTGAAGCTTTCTTT. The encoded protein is CASSPFTEAFF.

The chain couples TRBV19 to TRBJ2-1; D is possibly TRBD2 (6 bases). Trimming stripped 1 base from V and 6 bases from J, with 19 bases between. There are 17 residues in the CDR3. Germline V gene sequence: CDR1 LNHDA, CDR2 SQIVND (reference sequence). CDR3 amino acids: CASSIGGVGAIINEQFF. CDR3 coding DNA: TGTGCCAGTAGTATAGGCGGGGTAGGGGCCATAATCAATGAGCAGTTCTTC.

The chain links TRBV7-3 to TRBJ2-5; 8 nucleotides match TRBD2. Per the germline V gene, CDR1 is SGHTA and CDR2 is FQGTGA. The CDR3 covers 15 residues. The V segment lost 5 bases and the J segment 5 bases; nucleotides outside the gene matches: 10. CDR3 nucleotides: TGTGCCAGCAGCCCCCGGGGGGGGCTGCGGGAGACCCAGTACTTC. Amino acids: CASSPRGGLRETQYF.

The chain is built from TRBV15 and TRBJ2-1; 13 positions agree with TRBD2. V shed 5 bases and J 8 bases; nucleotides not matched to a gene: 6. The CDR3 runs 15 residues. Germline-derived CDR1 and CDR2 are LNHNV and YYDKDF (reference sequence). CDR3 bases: TGTGCCACCAGCCGAACTAGCGGGAGGGCCGATGAGCAGTTCTTC. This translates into CATSRTSGRADEQFF.

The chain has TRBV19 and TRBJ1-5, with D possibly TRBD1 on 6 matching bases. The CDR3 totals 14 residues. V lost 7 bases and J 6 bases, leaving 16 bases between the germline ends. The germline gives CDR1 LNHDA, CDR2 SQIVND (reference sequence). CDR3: CASTKQGAGQPQHF. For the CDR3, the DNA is TGTGCCAGTACTAAACAGGGTGCGGGTCAGCCCCAGCATTTT.

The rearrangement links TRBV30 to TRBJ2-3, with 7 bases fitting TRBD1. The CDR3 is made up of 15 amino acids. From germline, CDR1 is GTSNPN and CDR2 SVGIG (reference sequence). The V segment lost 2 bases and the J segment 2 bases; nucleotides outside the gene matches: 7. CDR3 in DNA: TGTGCCTGGAGTCGGGACAGAGCCCCCACAGATACGCAGTATTTT. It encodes CAWSRDRAPTDTQYF. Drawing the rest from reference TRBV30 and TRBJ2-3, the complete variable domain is SQTIHQWPATLVQPVGSPLSLECTVEGTSNPNLYWYRQAAGRGLQLLFYSVGIGQISSEVPQNLSASRPQDRQFILSSKKLLLSDSGFYLCAWSRDRAPTDTQYFGPGTRLTVL.

The CDR3 coding sequence is TGTGCCACCAGCAGAGAAACTACAGGGGAGCTGTTTTTT. Translating gives CATSRETTGELFF. This chain joins TRBV15 and TRBJ2-2; D remains ambiguous. V was trimmed by 0 bases and J by 8 bases, leaving 7 bases between them. CDR1 is LNHNV, CDR2 YYDKDF, per germline (reference sequence). This CDR3 has 13 residues.

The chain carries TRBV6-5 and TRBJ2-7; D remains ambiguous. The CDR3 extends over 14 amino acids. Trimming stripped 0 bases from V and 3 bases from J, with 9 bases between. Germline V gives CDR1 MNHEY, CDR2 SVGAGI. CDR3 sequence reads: CASSYSQQSYEQYF. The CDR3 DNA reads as TGTGCCAGCAGTTACTCACAGCAAAGCTACGAGCAGTACTTC.

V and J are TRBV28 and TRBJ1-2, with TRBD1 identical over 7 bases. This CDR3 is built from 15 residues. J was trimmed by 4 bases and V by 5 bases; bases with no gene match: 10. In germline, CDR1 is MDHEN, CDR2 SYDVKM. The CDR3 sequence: CASSPQQGTSYGYTF. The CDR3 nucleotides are TGTGCCAGCAGTCCACAACAGGGGACCAGCTATGGCTACACCTTC.

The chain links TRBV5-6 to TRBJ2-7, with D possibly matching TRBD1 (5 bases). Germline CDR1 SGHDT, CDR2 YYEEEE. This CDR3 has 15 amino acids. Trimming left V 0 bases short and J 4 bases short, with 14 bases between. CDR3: CASSLASPGIYEQYF. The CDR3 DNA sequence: TGTGCCAGCAGCTTGGCCAGCCCAGGGATATACGAGCAGTACTTC.

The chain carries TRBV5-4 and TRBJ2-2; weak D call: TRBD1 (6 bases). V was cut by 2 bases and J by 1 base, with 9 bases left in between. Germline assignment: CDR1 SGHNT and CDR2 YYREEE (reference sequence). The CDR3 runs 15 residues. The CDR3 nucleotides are TGTGCCAGCAGCTTACAGGGACGGAACACCGGGGAGCTGTTTTTT. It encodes CASSLQGRNTGELFF.

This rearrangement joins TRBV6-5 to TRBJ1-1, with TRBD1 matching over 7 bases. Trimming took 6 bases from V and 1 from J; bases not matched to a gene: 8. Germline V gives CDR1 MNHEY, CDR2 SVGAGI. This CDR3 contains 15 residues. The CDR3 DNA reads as TGTGCCAGCAGCGACACAGGGGCCAGGAACACTGAAGCTTTCTTT. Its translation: CASSDTGARNTEAFF.

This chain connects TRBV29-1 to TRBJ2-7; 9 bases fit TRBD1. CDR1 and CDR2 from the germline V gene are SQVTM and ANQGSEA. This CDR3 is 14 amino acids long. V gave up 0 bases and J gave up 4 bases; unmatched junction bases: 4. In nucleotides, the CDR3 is TGCAGCGTTGAAGATTTGGGACAGGGATACGAGCAGTACTTC. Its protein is CSVEDLGQGYEQYF.

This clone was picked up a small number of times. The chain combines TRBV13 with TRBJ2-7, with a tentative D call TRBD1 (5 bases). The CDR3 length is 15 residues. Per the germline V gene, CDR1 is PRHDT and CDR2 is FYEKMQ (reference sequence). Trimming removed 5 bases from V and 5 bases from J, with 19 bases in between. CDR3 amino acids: CASSPPGRVVNEQYF. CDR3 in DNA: TGTGCCAGCAGCCCCCCGGGCAGGGTGGTCAACGAGCAGTACTTC.